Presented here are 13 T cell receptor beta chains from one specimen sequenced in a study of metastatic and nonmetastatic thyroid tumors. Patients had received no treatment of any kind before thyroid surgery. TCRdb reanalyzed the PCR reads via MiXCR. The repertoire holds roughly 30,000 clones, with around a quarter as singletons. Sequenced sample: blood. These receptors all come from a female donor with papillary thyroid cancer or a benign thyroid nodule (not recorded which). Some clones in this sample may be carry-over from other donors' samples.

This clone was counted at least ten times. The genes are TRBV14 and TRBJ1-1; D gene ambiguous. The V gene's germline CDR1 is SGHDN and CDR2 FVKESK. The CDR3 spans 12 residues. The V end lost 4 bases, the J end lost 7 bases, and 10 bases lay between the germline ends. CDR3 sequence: CASSRTGIEAFF. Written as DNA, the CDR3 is TGTGCCAGCAGCCGAACGGGGATTGAAGCTTTCTTT.

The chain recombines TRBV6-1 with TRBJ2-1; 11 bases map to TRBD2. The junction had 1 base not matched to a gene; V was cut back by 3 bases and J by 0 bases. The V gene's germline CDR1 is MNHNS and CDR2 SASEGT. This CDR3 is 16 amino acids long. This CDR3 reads CASSDTSGSSYNEQFF. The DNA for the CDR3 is TGTGCCAGCAGTGACACTAGCGGGAGCTCCTACAATGAGCAGTTCTTC.

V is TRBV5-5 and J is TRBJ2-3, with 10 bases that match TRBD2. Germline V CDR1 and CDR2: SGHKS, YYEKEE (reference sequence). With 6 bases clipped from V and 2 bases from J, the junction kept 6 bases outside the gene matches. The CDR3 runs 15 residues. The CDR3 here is CASKKAGGITDTQYF. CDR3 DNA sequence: TGTGCCAGCAAGAAAGCGGGGGGGATCACAGATACGCAGTATTTT.

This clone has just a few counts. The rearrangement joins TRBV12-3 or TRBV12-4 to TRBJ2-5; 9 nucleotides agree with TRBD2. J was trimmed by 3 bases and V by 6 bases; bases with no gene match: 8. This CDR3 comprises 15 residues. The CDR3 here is CASRERTSAKETQYF. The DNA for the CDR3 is TGTGCCAGCAGGGAGAGGACTAGCGCTAAAGAGACCCAGTACTTC.

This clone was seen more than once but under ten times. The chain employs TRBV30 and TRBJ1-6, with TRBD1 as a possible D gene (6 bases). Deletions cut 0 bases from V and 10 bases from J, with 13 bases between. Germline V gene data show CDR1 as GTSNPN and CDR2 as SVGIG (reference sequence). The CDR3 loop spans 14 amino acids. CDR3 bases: TGTGCCTGGAGTGTTGGGGGGCCTCGATCACCCCTCCACTTT. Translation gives CAWSVGGPRSPLHF.

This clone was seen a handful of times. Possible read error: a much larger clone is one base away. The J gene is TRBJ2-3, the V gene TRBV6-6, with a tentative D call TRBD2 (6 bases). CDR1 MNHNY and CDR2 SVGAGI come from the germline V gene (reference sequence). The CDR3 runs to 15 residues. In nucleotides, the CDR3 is TGTGCCAGCAGTGACTCCTCGGGAGGCACAGATACGCAGTATTTT. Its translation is CASSDSSGGTDTQYF.

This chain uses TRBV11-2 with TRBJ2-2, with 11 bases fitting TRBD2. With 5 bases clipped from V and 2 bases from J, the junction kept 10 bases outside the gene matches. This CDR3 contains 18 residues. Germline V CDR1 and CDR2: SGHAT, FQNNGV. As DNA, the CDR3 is TGTGCCAGCAGCGGAGGTAGAGGGACTAGCGGCAACACCGGGGAGCTGTTTTTT. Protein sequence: CASSGGRGTSGNTGELFF.

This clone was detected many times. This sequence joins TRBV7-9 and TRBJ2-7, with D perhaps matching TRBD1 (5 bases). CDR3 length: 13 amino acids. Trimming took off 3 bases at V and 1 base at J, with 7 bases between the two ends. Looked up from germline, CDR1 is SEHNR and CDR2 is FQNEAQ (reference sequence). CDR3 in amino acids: CASSFDSSYEQYF. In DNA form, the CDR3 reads TGTGCCAGCAGCTTCGACAGTTCCTACGAGCAGTACTTC. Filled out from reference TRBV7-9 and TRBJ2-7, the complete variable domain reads DTGVSQNPRHKITKRGQNVTFRCDPISEHNRLYWYRQTLGQGPEFLTYFQNEAQLEKSRLLSDRFSAERPKGSFSTLEIQRTEQGDSAMYLCASSFDSSYEQYFGPGTRLTVT.

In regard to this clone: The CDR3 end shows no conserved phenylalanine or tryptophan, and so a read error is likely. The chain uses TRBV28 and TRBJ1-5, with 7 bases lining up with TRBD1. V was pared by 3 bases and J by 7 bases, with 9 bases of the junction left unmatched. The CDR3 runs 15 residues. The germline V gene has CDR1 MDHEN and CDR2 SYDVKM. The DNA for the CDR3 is TGTGCCAGCAGTTTTCGCTTGGAAGGGGGCCAGCCCCAGCATCTT. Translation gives CASSFRLEGGQPQHL.

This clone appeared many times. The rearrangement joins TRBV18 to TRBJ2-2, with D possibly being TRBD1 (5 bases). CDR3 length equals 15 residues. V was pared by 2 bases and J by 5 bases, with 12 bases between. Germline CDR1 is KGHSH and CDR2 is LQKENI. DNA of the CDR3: TGTGCCAGCTCACCAGGGGCGTTTGGTACCGGGGAGCTGTTTTTT. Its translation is CASSPGAFGTGELFF.

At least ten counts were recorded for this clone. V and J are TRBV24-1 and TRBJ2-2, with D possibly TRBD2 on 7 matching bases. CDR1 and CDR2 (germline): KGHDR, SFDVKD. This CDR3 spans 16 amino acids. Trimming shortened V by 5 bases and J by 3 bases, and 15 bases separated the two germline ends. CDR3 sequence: CATSGIPGGDTGELFF. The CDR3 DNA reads TGTGCCACCAGTGGCATTCCGGGGGGCGACACCGGGGAGCTGTTTTTT.

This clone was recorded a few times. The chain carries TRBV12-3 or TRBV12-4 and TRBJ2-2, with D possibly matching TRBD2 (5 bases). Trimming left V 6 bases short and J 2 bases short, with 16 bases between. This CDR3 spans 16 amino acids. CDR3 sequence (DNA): TGTGCCAGCAGACGGAGGATGGATGTCAACACCGGGGAGCTGTTTTTT. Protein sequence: CASRRRMDVNTGELFF.

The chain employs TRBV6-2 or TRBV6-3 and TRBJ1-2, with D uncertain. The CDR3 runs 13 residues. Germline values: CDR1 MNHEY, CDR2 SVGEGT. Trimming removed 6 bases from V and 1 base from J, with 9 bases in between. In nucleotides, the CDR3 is TGTGCCAGCAGATACGACATTAACTATGGCTACACCTTC. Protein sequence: CASRYDINYGYTF.